The clone carrying this TCR beta chain has just a few counts. This entry belongs to a study of OX40 agonist ivuxolimab in advanced cancers. The germline V and J ends were trimmed by 1 base and 11 bases, with 15 bases remaining between them. Germline V gene lookup returns CDR1 SGHDT and CDR2 YYEEEE. The CDR3 extends over 13 amino acids. Method: immunoSEQ multiplex PCR; TCRdb's copy keeps in-frame clones and lacks some. Of tens of thousands of clones in the sample, approximately 92% were seen once. This sample comprised CD4+ or CD8+ T cells sorted from blood, obtained in a trial of the OX40 agonist ivuxolimab. The V and J genes are TRBV5-6 and TRBJ1-1; D is ambiguous. The source is an adult with an advanced solid tumor such as melanoma, head and neck, liver or kidney cancer. The chain's CDR3 is CASSLKYTSAAFF. The CDR3 DNA reads TGTGCCAGCAGCTTGAAGTATACCTCGGCGGCTTTCTTT.